This paragraph covers one TCR beta chain sequence. Its cognate antigen has yet to be identified. No clone much larger than this one lies a single base away; base qualities are absent. The sample comes from a study of OX40 agonist ivuxolimab in advanced cancers. At the level of the whole study: The costimulatory receptor OX40 (CD134) was targeted by ivuxolimab, a fully human IgG2 agonistic monoclonal antibody. Intravenous ivuxolimab was administered to patients every 2 weeks at six dose levels: 0.01, 0.1, 0.3, 1.5, 3 and 10 mg/kg. Of the roughly 50 dose-escalation patients, hepatocellular carcinoma was present in around 20, melanoma in approximately 15, renal cell carcinoma in 9 and head and neck cancer in 9. The dose-escalation cohort was around 84% male with a mean age of about 60 years, ranging from about 23 to 85. Prior anti-PD-1, anti-PD-L1 or anti-CTLA-4 therapy was permitted, and checkpoint inhibitors had been received by about 44% of dose-escalation patients. Partial responses were achieved by three dose-escalation patients, of whom one had hepatocellular carcinoma and two had cutaneous melanoma. The purpose of peripheral TCRbeta sequencing was to test whether ivuxolimab changed TCR sequence diversity and led to clonal T-cell expansion. The monotherapy dose-escalation portion (N = 52 patients) of the phase I ivuxolimab trial is reported in the paper.

The trial excluded patients who had a history of autoimmune disease or who were on systemic immunosuppression. Peripheral blood for TCR sequencing was collected from all dose cohorts at baseline, on cycle 4 day 1, and on cycle 7 day 1. Samples came from an open-label, multicenter, first-in-human phase I dose-escalation trial of ivuxolimab. The trial enrolled adults with locally advanced or metastatic head and neck squamous cell, hepatocellular, melanoma or renal cell carcinoma. Before TCR sequencing, CD4+ T cells and CD8+ T cells were sorted from peripheral blood as separate populations. From V the trimming removes 6 bases and from J it removes 0 bases, while the gene matches leave 10 bases of the junction unaccounted for. From a lookup of the germline V gene, CDR1 and CDR2 are MGHRA and YSYEKL. The CDR3 goes from the cysteine to the phenylalanine over 18 residues. CDR3 DNA is the only sequence kept; it has 54 bases, read in frame from the first base.

For sequencing of the TCRbeta CDR3 region, genomic DNA was extracted from the sorted cells. The immunoSEQ Assay was used to sequence the TCRbeta CDR3 regions. This is the immuneACCESS table as TCRdb keeps it, with only in-frame sequences that have V and J called. A part of the clones is gone; compared with another copy, unresolved V genes explain less than half, and the rest is unexplained. For this sample there are tens of thousands of clones; about 88% appear just once. The ten largest clones capture under 2% of the sample. Study-wide conclusions, independent of this receptor: In the 0.1-3.0 mg/kg groups, partial responders had among the lowest normalized peripheral clonal expansion, particularly in CD8+ T cells. After ivuxolimab, expanded clones were on average more numerous among CD8+ T cells than among CD4+ T cells. At doses of 0.1 to 3.0 mg/kg, clonal expansion of both CD4+ and CD8+ T cells in blood was seen between baseline and week 6. Low levels of normalized T-cell clonal expansion were also seen in some nonresponding patients. Which antigens the clonally expanded peripheral T cells were specific for was not determined.

The clonotype originates from an adult with an advanced solid tumor such as melanoma, head and neck, liver or kidney cancer. Sequenced material: CD4+ or CD8+ T cells sorted from blood, taken in a trial of the OX40 agonist ivuxolimab. The V gene is TRBV4-1 and the J gene is TRBJ2-6, with 8 central nucleotides matching TRBD1. CDR3 region: CASRVAGTGRSGANVLTF. The base sequence is TGCGCCAGCAGGGTGGCCGGGACAGGCCGCTCTGGGGCCAACGTCCTGACTTTC.